This T cell receptor (beta chain) was captured in a study of T cell changes during pregnancy in multiple sclerosis. The CDR3 length is 16 residues. V was pared by 0 bases and J by 0 bases, with 6 bases between. The germline CDR1 and CDR2 sequences are MRHNA and SNTAGT. Using immunoSEQ multiplex PCR, the repertoire was profiled, and TCRdb retains in-frame clones only, with some absent. The sample carries about 31,000 clones, 90% recorded once. The sample was CD8+ T cells from peripheral blood mononuclear cells, taken in the second trimester of pregnancy. This receptor was taken from a female donor with multiple sclerosis, enrolled in a pregnancy study. V usage is TRBV6-4 and J usage is TRBJ2-6; D may be TRBD1 (5 bases). The CDR3 DNA reads as TGTGCCAGCAGTGACTCAGGGGTCTCTGGGGCCAACGTCCTGACTTTC. This gives the protein CASSDSGVSGANVLTF.